Shown below are 28 T cell receptor beta chains from a single sample sequenced in a study of OX40 agonist ivuxolimab in advanced cancers. TCRdb's table, derived via immunoSEQ multiplex PCR, lists solely in-frame clones and lacks some. This table has 65,000 to 100,000 clones, 90% appearing once. The specimen comprised CD4+ or CD8+ T cells sorted from blood, sampled in a trial of the OX40 agonist ivuxolimab. These receptors originate from an adult with an advanced solid tumor such as melanoma, head and neck, liver or kidney cancer.

This clone was recorded a few times. The chain recombines TRBV2 with TRBJ1-1; a weak D match, TRBD1 (6 bases). Trimming removed 8 bases at V and 3 bases at J, with 10 bases between. Germline assignment: CDR1 SNHLY and CDR2 FYNNEI. This CDR3 is built from 12 residues. Here the CDR3 reads CASHREDTEAFF. The CDR3 DNA reads as TGTGCCAGCCACAGGGAAGACACTGAAGCTTTCTTT.

The chain recombines TRBV10-3 with TRBJ2-7; D unclear. The CDR3 totals 12 residues. Trimming took 2 bases from V and 4 from J, leaving 6 bases between them. The V gene's germline CDR1 is ENHRY and CDR2 SYGVKD. In DNA, the CDR3 is TGTGCCATCAGTGAGACCCAGTACGAGCAGTACGTC. Translated, it gives CAISETQYEQYV.

The chain uses TRBV10-1 and TRBJ2-7; D gene uncertain. The CDR3 has 15 amino acids. The germline gives CDR1 WNHNN, CDR2 SYGVQD (reference sequence). V lost 6 bases to trimming and J lost 2 bases, with 17 bases between them. In DNA, the CDR3 is TGCGCCAGCAGCGACGGACGGTCAGGTCCCTACGAGCAGTACTTC. It specifies CASSDGRSGPYEQYF.

This sequence joins TRBV9 and TRBJ1-4; TRBD1 aligns across 8 bases. V gave up 3 bases and J gave up 5 bases; unmatched junction bases: 6. CDR3 length: 15 residues. Germline values: CDR1 SGDLS, CDR2 YYNGEE. CDR3 sequence: CASSAGQGANEKLFF. Written as DNA, the CDR3 is TGTGCCAGCAGCGCCGGACAGGGAGCAAATGAAAAACTGTTTTTT.

The chain has TRBV6-5 and TRBJ1-6; tentative D call: TRBD1 (6 bases). This CDR3 has 16 amino acids. From germline, CDR1 is MNHEY and CDR2 SVGAGI. V lost 2 bases and J lost 4, with 12 bases in between. CDR3: CASSYAGTPYNSPLHF. As DNA, the CDR3 is TGTGCCAGCAGTTACGCCGGGACACCTTATAATTCACCCCTCCACTTT.

This chain uses TRBV21-1 with TRBJ1-6; the table assigns TRBD1, which was not confirmed against the DNA. TRBV21-1 is classified as a pseudogene. The CDR3 loop spans 17 amino acids. CDR3 sequence (DNA): TGTGCCAGCAGCAAATTCGGGACAGGGGAGACAAAATCACCCCTCCACTTT. Residues: CASSKFGTGETKSPLHF.

This chain connects TRBV9 to TRBJ1-1; D call uncertain. Trimming cost V 4 bases and J 2 bases, with 9 bases left between them. The CDR3 consists of 13 residues. Germline V lookup: CDR1 SGDLS, CDR2 YYNGEE. The CDR3 region is CASSPGLNTEAFF. CDR3 bases: TGTGCCAGCAGCCCGGGTCTCAACACTGAAGCTTTCTTT.

CDR3 in amino acids: CASSQDLWPGGSPLHF. The CDR3 coding sequence is TGTGCCAGCAGCCAAGATCTCTGGCCAGGGGGGTCACCCCTCCACTTT. The chain has TRBV4-2 and TRBJ1-6; 7 nucleotides agree with TRBD1. Germline-derived CDR1 and CDR2 are LGHNA and YNFKEQ. J gave up 10 bases and V 0 bases, and 9 bases lay outside the gene matches. The CDR3 length is 16 residues.

The chain is built from TRBV7-8 and TRBJ2-1; weak D call: TRBD2 (5 bases). Trimming cost V 4 bases and J 3 bases, with 10 bases left between them. The length of the CDR3 is 14 residues. Germline CDR1 SGHVS, CDR2 FQNEAQ. CDR3 DNA sequence: TGTGCCAGCAGCTACTTCGCGGGCTACAATGAGCAGTTCTTC. Translated, it gives CASSYFAGYNEQFF.

The chain combines TRBV4-2 with TRBJ1-1, with TRBD1 matching over 12 bases. The J segment lost 2 bases and the V segment lost 1 base, leaving 5 bases of the junction unmatched. CDR3 size: 17 residues. CDR1 is LGHNA and CDR2 is YNFKEQ in the germline V gene. CDR3 protein: CASSQGVGQGANTEAFF. The CDR3 DNA follows: TGTGCCAGCAGCCAAGGCGTGGGACAGGGGGCTAACACTGAAGCTTTCTTT.

The chain employs TRBV4-1 and TRBJ2-3; TRBD2 aligns across 15 bases. V lost 4 bases to trimming and J lost 5 bases; unmatched junction nucleotides: 7. Germline CDR1 is MGHRA and CDR2 is YSYEKL. The CDR3 spans 17 residues. The CDR3, as DNA: TGCGCCAGCAGCCGAATCTGGACTAGCGGGGGGGAAGATACGCAGTATTTT. Translation gives CASSRIWTSGGEDTQYF.

CDR3 in DNA: TGCGCCAGCAGTGAGTCTAGGGGCACCCGAGAAGAGACCCAGTACTTC. It translates to CASSESRGTREETQYF. The J gene is TRBJ2-5, the V gene TRBV10-1; the D gene is possibly TRBD1 (5 bases). Germline lookup yields CDR1 WNHNN and CDR2 SYGVQD (reference sequence). The CDR3 has 16 amino acids. The V gene lost 0 bases and the J gene lost 3 bases, with 14 bases spanning the gap.

The rearrangement uses TRBV10-3 and TRBJ2-1; D is undetermined. Germline V CDR1 and CDR2: ENHRY, SYGVKD. V shed 10 bases and J shed 7 bases, with 14 bases lying between them. There are 12 residues in the CDR3. CDR3 sequence (DNA): TGTGCCACCTCCGGAGCCGCGAATGAGCAGTTCTTC. It codes for CATSGAANEQFF.

The CDR3 region has the DNA TGTGCCAGCAGCCCCCAGAATGTGGGGAGGGGGTCCTACAATGAGCAGTTCTTC. Encoded protein: CASSPQNVGRGSYNEQFF. The V and J genes are TRBV14 and TRBJ2-1, with D possibly being TRBD2 (7 bases). The CDR3 is 18 residues long. Per germline, CDR1 SGHDN and CDR2 FVKESK. The V and J ends lost 4 bases and 1 base respectively, with 20 bases between them.

CDR3 bases: TGTGCCAGCAGCGTCCGCACCGGGACAGACGCCGGGGAGCTGTTTTTT. Its protein product is CASSVRTGTDAGELFF. This chain uses TRBV9 with TRBJ2-2, with 7 bases fitting TRBD1. CDR1 and CDR2 from the germline V gene are SGDLS and YYNGEE. CDR3 size: 16 residues. V shed 2 bases and J 6 bases; nucleotides not matched to a gene: 10.

The chain uses TRBV5-8 and TRBJ2-7; D perhaps matches TRBD1 (7 bases). CDR3 length equals 14 residues. V was pared by 0 bases and J by 5 bases, with 12 bases between. Germline lookup yields CDR1 SGHTS and CDR2 YDEGEE. CDR3 coding DNA: TGTGCCAGCAGCTTGGCCTCAGGGGGGAACGAGCAGTACTTC. The encoded protein is CASSLASGGNEQYF.

The chain combines TRBV2 with TRBJ1-5; weak D call: TRBD1 (6 bases). Germline V lookup: CDR1 SNHLY, CDR2 FYNNEI. The CDR3 contains 14 residues. V was pared by 4 bases and J by 6 bases, with 13 bases between. Here the CDR3 reads CASSGSAGAQPQHF. CDR3 DNA sequence: TGTGCCAGCAGTGGAAGTGCGGGGGCTCAGCCCCAGCATTTT.

This chain connects TRBV18 to TRBJ2-1; 7 nucleotides match TRBD2. The CDR3 is 15 residues long. Losses at the gene ends were 3 bases for V and 4 bases for J; bases not matched to a gene: 6. Germline V gene sequence: CDR1 KGHSH, CDR2 LQKENI. CDR3 bases: TGTGCCAGCTCACCGAAGAGCGGGGAGTACAATGAGCAGTTCTTC. It yields the protein CASSPKSGEYNEQFF.

CDR3: CASITTWGAGETQYF. In nucleotides, the CDR3 is TGTGCCAGCATCACGACCTGGGGCGCCGGAGAGACCCAGTACTTC. This chain joins TRBV28 and TRBJ2-5; tentative D call: TRBD1 (5 bases). CDR1 and CDR2 (germline): MDHEN, SYDVKM. This CDR3 has 15 amino acids. V was pared by 7 bases and J by 4 bases, with 19 bases between. Drawing the rest from reference TRBV28 and TRBJ2-5, the complete variable domain is DVKVTQSSRYLVKRTGEKVFLECVQDMDHENMFWYRQDPGLGLRLIYFSYDVKMKEKGDIPEGYSVSREKKERFSLILESASTNQTSMYLCASITTWGAGETQYFGPGTRLLVL.

The chain links TRBV30 to TRBJ2-3; a possible D gene is TRBD1 (5 bases). Germline loops: CDR1 GTSNPN, CDR2 SVGIG (reference sequence). Trimming stripped 4 bases from V and 10 bases from J, with 12 bases between. This CDR3 contains 11 residues. The CDR3 bases are TGTGCCTGGAATCGTGAAGGGGCGCAGTATTTT. This codes for CAWNREGAQYF.

The chain joins TRBV20-1 to TRBJ2-5; D call uncertain. The CDR3 covers 11 residues. The V end was cut by 4 bases, the J end by 3 bases, with 6 bases between. Germline assignment: CDR1 DFQATT and CDR2 SNEGSKA (reference sequence). The CDR3 sequence is CSAKVEETQYF. In DNA, the CDR3 is TGCAGTGCTAAAGTGGAAGAGACCCAGTACTTC.

The V and J genes are TRBV18 and TRBJ1-6; 7 bases match TRBD1. Germline CDR1 KGHSH, CDR2 LQKENI. V was pared by 5 bases and J by 7 bases, with 5 bases of the junction left unmatched. CDR3 size: 14 residues. In DNA, the CDR3 is TGTGCCAGCTCATCACAGGGGCCAAATTCACCCCTCCACTTT. Translating gives CASSSQGPNSPLHF.

The chain is built from TRBV2 and TRBJ1-1; D not resolved. Trimming removed 5 bases from V and 6 bases from J, with 19 bases in between. This CDR3 has 15 amino acids. From germline, CDR1 is SNHLY and CDR2 FYNNEI. The CDR3 region is CASSLLPLGYAEAFF. CDR3 coding DNA: TGTGCCAGCAGTCTCCTCCCCCTGGGGTACGCTGAAGCTTTCTTT. Supplemented by reference TRBV2 and TRBJ1-1, the full variable domain reads EPEVTQTPSHQVTQMGQEVILRCVPISNHLYFYWYRQILGQKVEFLVSFYNNEISEKSEIFDDQFSVERPDGSNFTLKIRSTKLEDSAMYFCASSLLPLGYAEAFFGQGTRLTVV.

This chain uses TRBV6-4 with TRBJ2-7, with 7 bases identical to TRBD1. Germline V gene lookup returns CDR1 MRHNA and CDR2 SNTAGT. This CDR3 contains 15 residues. V lost 7 bases, J lost 1 base, and 10 bases stayed unmatched. CDR3 loop: CASTYPGTESYEQYV. The DNA of the CDR3 is TGTGCCAGCACCTACCCCGGGACAGAGTCCTACGAGCAGTACGTC.

The chain joins TRBV27 to TRBJ2-6; a possible D gene is TRBD1 (6 bases). Trimming took off 6 bases at V and 0 bases at J, with 6 bases between the two ends. The CDR3 totals 14 residues. The V gene's germline CDR1 is MNHEY and CDR2 SMNVEV (reference sequence). The CDR3 DNA reads TGTGCCAGCAGGGACAGCTCTGGGGCCAACGTCCTGACTTTC. Its protein is CASRDSSGANVLTF.

The chain joins TRBV6-1 to TRBJ1-5; TRBD1 agrees at 9 bases. V was pared by 8 bases and J by 0 bases, with 5 bases of the junction left unmatched. CDR3 length: 15 amino acids. CDR1 MNHNS and CDR2 SASEGT come from the germline V gene. The CDR3 DNA reads as TGTGCCAGCCATGGACAGGGGAATAGCAATCAGCCCCAGCATTTT. The encoded protein is CASHGQGNSNQPQHF.

This chain connects TRBV6-5 to TRBJ1-5; D is possibly TRBD1 (6 bases). Trimming removed 0 bases at V and 5 bases at J, with 11 bases between. Germline lookup yields CDR1 MNHEY and CDR2 SVGAGI. CDR3 length: 15 amino acids. CDR3 region: CASSYSTGGDQPQHF. DNA of the CDR3: TGTGCCAGCAGTTACTCAACGGGGGGCGATCAGCCCCAGCATTTT.

The chain recombines TRBV6-1 with TRBJ2-7; 7 bases agree with TRBD1. This CDR3 is built from 15 residues. Looked up from germline, CDR1 is MNHNS and CDR2 is SASEGT. V lost 3 bases, J lost 0 bases, and 5 bases stayed unmatched. The CDR3 DNA reads as TGTGCCAGCAGTGACACAGGGGAAAGCTCCTACGAGCAGTACGTC. This encodes CASSDTGESSYEQYV.